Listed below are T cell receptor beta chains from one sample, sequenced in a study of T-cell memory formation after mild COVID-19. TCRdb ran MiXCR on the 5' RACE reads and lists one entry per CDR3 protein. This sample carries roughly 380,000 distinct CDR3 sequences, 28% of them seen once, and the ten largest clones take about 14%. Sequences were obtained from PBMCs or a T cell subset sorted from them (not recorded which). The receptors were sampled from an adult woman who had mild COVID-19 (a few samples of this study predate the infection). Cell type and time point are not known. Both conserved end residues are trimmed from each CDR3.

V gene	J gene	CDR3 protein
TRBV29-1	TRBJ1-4	SVLTGGANEKLF
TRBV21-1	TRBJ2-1	ASRGLGSYNEQI
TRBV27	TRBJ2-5	ASSSLGAAQETQY
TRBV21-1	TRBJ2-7	ALHLRGCHEQY
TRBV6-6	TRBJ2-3	ASSSDSGGADTQY
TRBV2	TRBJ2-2	ASSDGSANTGELF
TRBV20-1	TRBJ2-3	SARGLAGGSEEDTQY
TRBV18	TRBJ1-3	ASSLTPTVGSGNTIY
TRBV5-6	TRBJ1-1	ASSLNPNTEAF
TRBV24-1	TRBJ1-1	ATRITGNTEAF
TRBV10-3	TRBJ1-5	AISERTGGSQPQH
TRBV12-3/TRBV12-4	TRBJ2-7	ASRRPGAYEQY
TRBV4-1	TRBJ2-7	ASSQERGGPPYEQY
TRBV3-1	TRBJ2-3	ASSQDAPGADTQY
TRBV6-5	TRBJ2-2	ASSQDRVVAGELF
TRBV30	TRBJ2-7	AWSDGTVRAEQY
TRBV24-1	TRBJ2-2	ATSDSPTGELF
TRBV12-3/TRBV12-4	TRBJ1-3	ASVLDGNTIY
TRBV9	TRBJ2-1	ASSVDRGPYNEQF
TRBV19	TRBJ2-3	ASSSRTGGAADTQY
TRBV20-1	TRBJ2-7	SATGTDVTYEQY
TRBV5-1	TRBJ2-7	ASSSGTGGGEQY
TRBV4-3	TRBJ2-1	ASSQRQGLSSYNEQF
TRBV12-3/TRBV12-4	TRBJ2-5	ASSFGGPETQY
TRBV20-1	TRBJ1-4	SGRTGNEKLF
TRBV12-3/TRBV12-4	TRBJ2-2	ASSSRGAGELF
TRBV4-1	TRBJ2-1	ASSQDNELAGDNEQF
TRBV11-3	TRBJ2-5	ASSLGGRGQETQY
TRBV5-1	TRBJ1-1	ASSLSRTGNTEAF
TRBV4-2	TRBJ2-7	ASSAGRGYSYEQY
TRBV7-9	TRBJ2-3	ASSHPGEGSTDTQY
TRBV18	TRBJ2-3	ASSPQGLATDTQY
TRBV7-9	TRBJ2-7	ASSETGAYEQY
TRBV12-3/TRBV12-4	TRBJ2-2	ASSFGPGELF
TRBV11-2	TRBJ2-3	ASSSPLLAGVADTQY
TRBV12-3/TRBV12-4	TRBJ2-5	ASSRTASTRETQY
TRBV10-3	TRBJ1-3	AISAGDTRRGNTIY
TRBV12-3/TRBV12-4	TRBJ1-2	ASSLAWRGGYT
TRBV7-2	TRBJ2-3	ASSYPLSSGSSTDTQY
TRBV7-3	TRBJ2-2	ASSLGTVALSGELF
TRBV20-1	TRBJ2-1	SARSIQVGYNEQF
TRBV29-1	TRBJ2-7	SVGQGRYEQY
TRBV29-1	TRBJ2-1	SFRLAGIYSEQF
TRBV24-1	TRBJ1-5	ATSDPTASNQPQH